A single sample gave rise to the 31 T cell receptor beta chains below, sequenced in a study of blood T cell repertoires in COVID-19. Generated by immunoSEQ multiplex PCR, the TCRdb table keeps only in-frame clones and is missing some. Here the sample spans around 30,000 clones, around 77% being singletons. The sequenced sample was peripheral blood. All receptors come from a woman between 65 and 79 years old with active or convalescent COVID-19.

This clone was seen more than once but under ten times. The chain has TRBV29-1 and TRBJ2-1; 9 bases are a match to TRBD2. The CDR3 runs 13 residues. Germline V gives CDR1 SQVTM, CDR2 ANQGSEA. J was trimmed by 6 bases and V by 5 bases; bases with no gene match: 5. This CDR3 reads CSVLAGARNEQFF. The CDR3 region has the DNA TGCAGCGTTTTAGCGGGAGCCCGCAATGAGCAGTTCTTC.

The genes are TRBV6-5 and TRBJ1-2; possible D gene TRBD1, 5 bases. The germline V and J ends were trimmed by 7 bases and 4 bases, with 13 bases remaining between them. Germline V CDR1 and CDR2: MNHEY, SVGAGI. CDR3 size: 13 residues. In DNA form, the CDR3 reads TGTGCCAGCACCTCGGGGGTTTCCTATGGCTACACCTTC. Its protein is CASTSGVSYGYTF.

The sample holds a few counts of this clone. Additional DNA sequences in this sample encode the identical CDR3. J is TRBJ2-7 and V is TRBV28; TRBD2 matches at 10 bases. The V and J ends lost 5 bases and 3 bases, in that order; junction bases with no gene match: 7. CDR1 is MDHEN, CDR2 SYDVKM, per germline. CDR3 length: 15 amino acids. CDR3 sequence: CASSTSSGSRYEQYF. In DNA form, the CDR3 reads TGTGCCAGCAGTACCTCTAGCGGGAGCCGCTACGAGCAGTACTTC.

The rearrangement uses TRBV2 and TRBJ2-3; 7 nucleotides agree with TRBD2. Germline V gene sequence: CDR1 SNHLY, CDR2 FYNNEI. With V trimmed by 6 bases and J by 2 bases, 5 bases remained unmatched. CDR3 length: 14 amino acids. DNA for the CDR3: TGTGCCAGCAGGGAGAGCGGGGTCACAGATACGCAGTATTTT. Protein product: CASRESGVTDTQYF. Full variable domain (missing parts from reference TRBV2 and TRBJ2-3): EPEVTQTPSHQVTQMGQEVILRCVPISNHLYFYWYRQILGQKVEFLVSFYNNEISEKSEIFDDQFSVERPDGSNFTLKIRSTKLEDSAMYFCASRESGVTDTQYFGPGTRLTVL.

CDR3 nucleotide sequence: TGTGCCAGTAGTACCCCCCCCTGGAGCGACCGCACAGATACGCAGTATTTT. It translates to CASSTPPWSDRTDTQYF. The V call is TRBV19, the J call TRBJ2-3; no definite D call. V gave up 4 bases and J gave up 1 base, with 18 bases separating them. The CDR3 length is 17 residues. Germline values: CDR1 LNHDA, CDR2 SQIVND (reference sequence).

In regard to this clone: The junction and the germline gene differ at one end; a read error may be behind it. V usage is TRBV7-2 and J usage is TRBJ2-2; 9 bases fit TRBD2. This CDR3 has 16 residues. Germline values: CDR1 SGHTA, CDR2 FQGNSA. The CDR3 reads CASSVAAGGLHGELFF. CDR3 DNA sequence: TGTGCCAGCAGCGTAGCGGCGGGGGGGCTTCACGGGGAGCTGTTTTTT.

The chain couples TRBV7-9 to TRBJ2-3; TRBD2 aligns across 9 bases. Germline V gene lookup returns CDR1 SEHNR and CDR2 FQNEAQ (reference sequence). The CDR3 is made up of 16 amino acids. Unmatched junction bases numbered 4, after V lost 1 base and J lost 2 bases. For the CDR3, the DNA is TGTGCCAGCAGCTTAGACCCTAGCGGGGACACAGATACGCAGTATTTT. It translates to CASSLDPSGDTDTQYF.

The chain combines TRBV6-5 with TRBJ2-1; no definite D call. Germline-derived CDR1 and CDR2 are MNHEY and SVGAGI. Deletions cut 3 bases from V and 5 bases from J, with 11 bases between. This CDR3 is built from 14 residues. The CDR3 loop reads CASSYLTKNNEQFF. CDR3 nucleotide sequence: TGTGCCAGCAGTTATTTAACTAAAAACAATGAGCAGTTCTTC.

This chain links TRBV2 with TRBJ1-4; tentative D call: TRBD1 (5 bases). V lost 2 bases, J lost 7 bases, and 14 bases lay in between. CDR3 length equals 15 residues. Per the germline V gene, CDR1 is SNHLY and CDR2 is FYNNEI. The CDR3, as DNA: TGTGCCAGCAGTGAATTCCGGGGGTACAGTGAAAAACTGTTTTTT. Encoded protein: CASSEFRGYSEKLFF. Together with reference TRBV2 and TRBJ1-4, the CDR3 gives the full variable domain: EPEVTQTPSHQVTQMGQEVILRCVPISNHLYFYWYRQILGQKVEFLVSFYNNEISEKSEIFDDQFSVERPDGSNFTLKIRSTKLEDSAMYFCASSEFRGYSEKLFFGSGTQLSVL.

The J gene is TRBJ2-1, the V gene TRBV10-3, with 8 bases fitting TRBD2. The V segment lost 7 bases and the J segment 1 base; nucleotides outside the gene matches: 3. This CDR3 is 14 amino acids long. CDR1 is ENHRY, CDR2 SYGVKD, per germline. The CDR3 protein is CAITPGGSYNEQFF. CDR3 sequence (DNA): TGTGCCATCACACCGGGAGGGTCCTACAATGAGCAGTTCTTC.

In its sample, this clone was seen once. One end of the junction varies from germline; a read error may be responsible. The CDR3 region has the DNA TGTGCCAGCACCAATCACCCGGGAGGAATAGTCTTC. This sequence encodes CASTNHPGGIVF. The chain is built from TRBV6-6 and TRBJ2-1; 7 bases fit TRBD2. Germline V gene lookup returns CDR1 MNHNY and CDR2 SVGAGI (reference sequence). CDR3 size: 12 residues.

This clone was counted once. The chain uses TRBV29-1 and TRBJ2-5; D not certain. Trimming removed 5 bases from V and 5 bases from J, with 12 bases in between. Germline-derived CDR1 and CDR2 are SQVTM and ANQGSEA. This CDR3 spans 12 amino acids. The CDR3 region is CSVLGPGETQYF. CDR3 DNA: TGCAGCGTTTTGGGTCCAGGCGAGACCCAGTACTTC.

In DNA, the CDR3 is TGCAGTGTCTCTGCGATGGATGAGCAGTTCTTC. This sequence encodes CSVSAMDEQFF. The V call is TRBV20-1, the J call TRBJ2-1; D is unclear. CDR3 length equals 11 residues. The germline V gene has CDR1 DFQATT and CDR2 SNEGSKA (reference sequence). Trimming stripped 7 bases from V and 8 bases from J, with 12 bases between.

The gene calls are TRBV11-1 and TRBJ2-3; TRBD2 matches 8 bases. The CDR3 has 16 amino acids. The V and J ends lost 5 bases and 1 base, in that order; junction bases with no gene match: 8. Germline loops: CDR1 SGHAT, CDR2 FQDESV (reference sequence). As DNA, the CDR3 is TGTGCCAGCAGCCCCCTGGGTAGCGGGGGCACAGATACGCAGTATTTT. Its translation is CASSPLGSGGTDTQYF.

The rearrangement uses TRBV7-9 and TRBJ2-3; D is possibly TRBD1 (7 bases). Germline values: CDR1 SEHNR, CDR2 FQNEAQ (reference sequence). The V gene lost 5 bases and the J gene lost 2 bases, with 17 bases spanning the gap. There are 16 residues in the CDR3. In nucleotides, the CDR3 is TGTGCCAGCAGCCCAGGGGGGCTAATAAACACAGATACGCAGTATTTT. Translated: CASSPGGLINTDTQYF.

CDR3 sequence reads: CASSTPGGNYGYTF. DNA for the CDR3: TGTGCCAGCAGTACGCCAGGGGGGAACTATGGCTACACCTTC. V and J are TRBV6-5 and TRBJ1-2, with 7 bases identical to TRBD1. Germline trimming cut 5 bases from V and 2 bases from J; bases unmatched to any gene: 5. Germline loops: CDR1 MNHEY, CDR2 SVGAGI. CDR3 length: 14 residues.

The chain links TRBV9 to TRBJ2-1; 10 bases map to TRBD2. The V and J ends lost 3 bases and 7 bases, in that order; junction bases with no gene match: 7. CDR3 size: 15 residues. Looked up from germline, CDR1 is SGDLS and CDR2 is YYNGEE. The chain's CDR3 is CASSGVLAGENEQFF. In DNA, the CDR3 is TGTGCCAGCAGCGGAGTGCTAGCGGGAGAGAATGAGCAGTTCTTC.

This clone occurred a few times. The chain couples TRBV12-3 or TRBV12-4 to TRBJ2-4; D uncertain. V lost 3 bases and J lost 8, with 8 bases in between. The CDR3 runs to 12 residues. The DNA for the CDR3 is TGTGCCAGCAGTTTTACCCGGGACATTCAGTACTTC. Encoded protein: CASSFTRDIQYF.

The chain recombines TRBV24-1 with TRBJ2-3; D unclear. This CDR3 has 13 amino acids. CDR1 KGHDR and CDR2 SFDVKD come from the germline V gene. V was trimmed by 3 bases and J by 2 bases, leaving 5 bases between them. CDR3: CATSDPFTDTQYF. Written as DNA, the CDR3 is TGTGCCACCAGTGATCCCTTCACAGATACGCAGTATTTT.

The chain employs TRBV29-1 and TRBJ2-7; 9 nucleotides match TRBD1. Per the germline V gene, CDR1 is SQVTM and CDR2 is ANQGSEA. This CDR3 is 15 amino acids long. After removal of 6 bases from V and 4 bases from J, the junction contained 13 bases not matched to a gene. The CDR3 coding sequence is TGCAGCGTCGAATATCCGGGACAGGGAAATTACGAGCAGTACTTC. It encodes CSVEYPGQGNYEQYF.

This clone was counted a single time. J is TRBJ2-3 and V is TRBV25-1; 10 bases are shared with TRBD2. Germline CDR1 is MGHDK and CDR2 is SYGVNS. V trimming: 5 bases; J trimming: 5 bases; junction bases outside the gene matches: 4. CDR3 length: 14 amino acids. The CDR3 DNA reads TGTGCCAGCAGTAAACTAGCGGGGCTAGATACGCAGTATTTT. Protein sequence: CASSKLAGLDTQYF.

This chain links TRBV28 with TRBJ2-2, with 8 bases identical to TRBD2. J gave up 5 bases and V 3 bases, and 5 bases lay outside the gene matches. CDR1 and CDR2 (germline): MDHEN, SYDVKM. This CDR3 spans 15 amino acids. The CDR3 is CASSFSGKWTGELFF. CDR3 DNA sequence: TGTGCCAGCAGTTTTAGCGGGAAATGGACCGGGGAGCTGTTTTTT.

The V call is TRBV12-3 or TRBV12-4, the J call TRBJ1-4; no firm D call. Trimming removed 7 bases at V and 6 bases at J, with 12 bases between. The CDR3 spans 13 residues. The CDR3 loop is CASTRDTYEKLFF. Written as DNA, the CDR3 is TGTGCCAGCACTCGAGACACATATGAAAAACTGTTTTTT.

Here the CDR3 DNA reads TGCGCCAGCGAGCTGGGCCACGAGCAGTACTTC. Amino acid sequence: CASELGHEQYF. The chain combines TRBV10-2 with TRBJ2-7, with no clear D. The CDR3 consists of 11 residues. Trimming stripped 8 bases from V and 5 bases from J, with 10 bases between. Per germline, CDR1 WSHSY and CDR2 SAAADI.

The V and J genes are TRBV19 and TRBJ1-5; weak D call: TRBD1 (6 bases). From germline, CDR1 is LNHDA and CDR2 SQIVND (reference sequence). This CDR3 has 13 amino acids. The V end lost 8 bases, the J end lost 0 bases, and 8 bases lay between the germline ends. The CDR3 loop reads CASGQLSNQPQHF. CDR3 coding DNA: TGTGCCAGTGGACAGCTTAGCAATCAGCCCCAGCATTTT.

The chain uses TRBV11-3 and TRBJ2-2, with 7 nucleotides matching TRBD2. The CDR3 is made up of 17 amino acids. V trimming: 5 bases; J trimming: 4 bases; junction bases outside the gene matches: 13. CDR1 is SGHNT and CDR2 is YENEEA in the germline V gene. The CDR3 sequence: CASSPGGRKSSTGELFF. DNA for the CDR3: TGTGCCAGCAGCCCGGGGGGTCGGAAATCCAGCACCGGGGAGCTGTTTTTT. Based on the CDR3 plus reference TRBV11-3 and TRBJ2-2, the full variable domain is EAGVVQSPRYKIIEKKQPVAFWCNPISGHNTLYWYLQNLGQGPELLIRYENEEAVDDSQLPKDRFSAERLKGVDSTLKIQPAELGDSAVYLCASSPGGRKSSTGELFFGEGSRLTVL.

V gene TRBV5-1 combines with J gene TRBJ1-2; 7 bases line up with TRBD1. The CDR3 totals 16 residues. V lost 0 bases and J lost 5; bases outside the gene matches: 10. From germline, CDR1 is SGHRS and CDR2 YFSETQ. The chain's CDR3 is CASSLGPGGFGYGYTF. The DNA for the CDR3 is TGCGCCAGCAGCTTGGGGCCAGGGGGTTTTGGATATGGCTACACCTTC.

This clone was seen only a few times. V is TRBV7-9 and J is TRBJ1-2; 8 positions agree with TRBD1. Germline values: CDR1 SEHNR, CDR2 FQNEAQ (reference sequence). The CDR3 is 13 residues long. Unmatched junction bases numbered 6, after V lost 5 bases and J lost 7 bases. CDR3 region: CASSAGQASGYTF. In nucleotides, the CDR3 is TGTGCCAGCAGCGCGGGACAGGCTAGTGGCTACACCTTC.

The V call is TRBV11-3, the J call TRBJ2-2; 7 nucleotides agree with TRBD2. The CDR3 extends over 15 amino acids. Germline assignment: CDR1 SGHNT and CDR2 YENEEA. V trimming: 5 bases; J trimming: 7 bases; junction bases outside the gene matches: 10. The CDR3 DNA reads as TGTGCCAGCAGCGAACGGACTAGAAAGGTCGGGGAGCTGTTTTTT. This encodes CASSERTRKVGELFF. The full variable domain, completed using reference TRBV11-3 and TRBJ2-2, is EAGVVQSPRYKIIEKKQPVAFWCNPISGHNTLYWYLQNLGQGPELLIRYENEEAVDDSQLPKDRFSAERLKGVDSTLKIQPAELGDSAVYLCASSERTRKVGELFFGEGSRLTVL.

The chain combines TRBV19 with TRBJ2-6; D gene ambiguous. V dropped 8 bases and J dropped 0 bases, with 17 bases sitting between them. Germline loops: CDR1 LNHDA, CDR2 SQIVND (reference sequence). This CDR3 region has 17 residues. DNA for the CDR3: TGTGCCAGTCTACGCTCCCCTACTTTCTCTGGGGCCAACGTCCTGACTTTC. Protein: CASLRSPTFSGANVLTF.

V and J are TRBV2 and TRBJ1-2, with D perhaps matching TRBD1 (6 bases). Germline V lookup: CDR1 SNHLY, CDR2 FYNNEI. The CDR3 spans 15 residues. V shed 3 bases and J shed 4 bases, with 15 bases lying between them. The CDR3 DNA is TGTGCCAGCAGTGAGGGACATCTCCTTGGCTATGGCTACACCTTC. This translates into CASSEGHLLGYGYTF.